Given below is one T cell receptor (beta chain) in context. This sample was taken from a study of T cells in tumors after PD-1 blockade. Study-wide background: Patients had no prior checkpoint blockade, systemic immunosuppressants, or anti-cancer therapy within 4 weeks.

TCRdb's copy holds only in-frame clones and misses some; the assay was immunoSEQ multiplex PCR. The repertoire holds approximately 50,000 clones, with 70% to 85% as singletons. The V end was cut by 4 bases, the J end by 0 bases, with 9 bases between. The germline CDR1 and CDR2 sequences are SGHTA and FQGTGA. This CDR3 region has 14 residues. Sequenced material: PBMCs, taken before anti-PD-1 therapy. This sequence joins TRBV7-3 and TRBJ1-1; D is uncertain. The receptor comes from a human donor with advanced basal cell or squamous cell carcinoma (not recorded which). CDR3 in amino acids: CASSSGLLNTEAFF. For the CDR3, the DNA is TGTGCCAGCAGCTCCGGGCTACTGAACACTGAAGCTTTCTTT.